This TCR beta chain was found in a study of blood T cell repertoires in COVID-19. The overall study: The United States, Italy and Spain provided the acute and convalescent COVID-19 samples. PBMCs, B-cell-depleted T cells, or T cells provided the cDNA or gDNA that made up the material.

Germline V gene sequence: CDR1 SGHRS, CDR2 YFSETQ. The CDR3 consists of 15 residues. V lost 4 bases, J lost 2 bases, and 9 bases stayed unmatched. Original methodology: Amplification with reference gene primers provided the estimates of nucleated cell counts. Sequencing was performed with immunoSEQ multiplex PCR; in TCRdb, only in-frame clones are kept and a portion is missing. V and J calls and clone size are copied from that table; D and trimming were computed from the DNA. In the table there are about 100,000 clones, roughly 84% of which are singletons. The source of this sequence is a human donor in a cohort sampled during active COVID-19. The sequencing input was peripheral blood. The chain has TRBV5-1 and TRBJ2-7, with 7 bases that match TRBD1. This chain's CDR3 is CASSATGTVTYEQYF. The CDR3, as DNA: TGCGCCAGCAGCGCAACCGGGACAGTTACCTACGAGCAGTACTTC.